The rows below give T cell receptor beta chains drawn from one sample of a study of shared clonotypes between healthy human individuals. TCRdb's copy holds only in-frame clones and misses some; the assay was immunoSEQ multiplex PCR. The sample comprises millions of clones, 85% to 95% of which are singletons, and 1.7% rests with the top ten. The sample consisted of naive CD8+ T cells from PBMCs. Receptors were obtained from a man aged 18 to 30 in good health. Some clones in this sample may be carry-over from other donors' samples. CDR3s include the opening cysteine and the closing phenylalanine or tryptophan. The order of the fields is clone size, V gene, D gene, J gene, CDR3 DNA, CDR3 protein. D genes are given only for firm matches. Size is stated for part of the rows, as once, few or many counts, or as a class when the clone is expanded.

>-|TRBV28|TRBD1|TRBJ2-1
TGTGCCAGCAGTCAGAGACAGGGAATTTCCTACAATGAGCAGTTCTTC
CASSQRQGISYNEQFF
>few|TRBV4-3|-|TRBJ1-5
TGCGCCAGCAGCCAGGACCGTCATCAGCCCCAGCATTTT
CASSQDRHQPQHF
>once|TRBV5-1|TRBD1|TRBJ1-1
TGCGCCAGCAGCGCGTTTCGGGAACAGGGGACCCCGGGGACTGAAGCTTTCTTT
CASSAFREQGTPGTEAFF
>-|TRBV27|-|TRBJ2-3
TGTGCCAGCAGTTTACTGCGGCCAGATACGCAGTATTTT
CASSLLRPDTQYF
>-|TRBV15|-|TRBJ1-1
TGTGCCACCAACGGTCGGGGGTCTGAAGCTTTCTTT
CATNGRGSEAFF
>-|TRBV7-8|-|TRBJ1-2
TGTGCCAGCAGCTTAGGACGCGAGGGAGGAGGCTATGGCTACACCTTC
CASSLGREGGGYGYTF
>few|TRBV6-5|-|TRBJ1-5
TGTGCCAGCAGTTTTGGGGTTGGTCAGCCCCAGCATTTT
CASSFGVGQPQHF
>-|TRBV27|TRBD1|TRBJ2-7
TGTGCCAGCAGTTACCTACAGGGGGCCTACGAGCAGTACTTC
CASSYLQGAYEQYF
>-|TRBV4-2|-|TRBJ2-3
TGTGCCAGCAGCCAAGCCAGTCGCACAGATACGCAGTATTTT
CASSQASRTDTQYF
>-|TRBV7-6|-|TRBJ1-1
TGTGCCAGCAGCTTAGGCGGCGGGACGGTCGGGACTGAAGCTTTCTTT
CASSLGGGTVGTEAFF
>-|TRBV25-1|-|TRBJ2-3
TGTGCCAGCACTCCCACGCGGTCTAGCACAGATACGCAGTATTTT
CASTPTRSSTDTQYF